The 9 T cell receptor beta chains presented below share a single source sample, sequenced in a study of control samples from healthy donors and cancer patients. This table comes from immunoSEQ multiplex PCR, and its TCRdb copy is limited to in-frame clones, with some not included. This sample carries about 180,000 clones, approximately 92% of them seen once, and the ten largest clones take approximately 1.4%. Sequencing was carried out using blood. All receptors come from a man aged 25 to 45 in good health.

CDR3 sequence: CASSQDPVSGSGTDTQYF. The CDR3 region has the DNA TGTGCCAGCAGCCAAGATCCGGTTAGCGGGAGCGGAACAGATACGCAGTATTTT. This chain joins TRBV4-2 and TRBJ2-3, with TRBD2 matching over 9 bases. This CDR3 comprises 18 residues. CDR1 is LGHNA, CDR2 YNFKEQ, per germline. Trimming took 0 bases from V and 3 from J; bases not matched to a gene: 10.

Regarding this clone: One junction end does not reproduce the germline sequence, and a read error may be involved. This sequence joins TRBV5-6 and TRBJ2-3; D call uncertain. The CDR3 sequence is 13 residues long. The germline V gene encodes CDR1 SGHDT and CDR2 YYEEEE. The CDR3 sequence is CANSLPGTDTQYF. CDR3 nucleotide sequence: TGTGCCAACAGCTTGCCCGGCACAGATACGCAGTATTTT.

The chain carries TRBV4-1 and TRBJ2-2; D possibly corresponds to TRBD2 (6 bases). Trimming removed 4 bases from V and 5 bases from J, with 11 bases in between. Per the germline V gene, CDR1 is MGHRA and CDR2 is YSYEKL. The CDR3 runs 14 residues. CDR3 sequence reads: CASSRAGTTGELFF. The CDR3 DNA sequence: TGCGCCAGCAGCCGGGCGGGGACTACCGGGGAGCTGTTTTTT.

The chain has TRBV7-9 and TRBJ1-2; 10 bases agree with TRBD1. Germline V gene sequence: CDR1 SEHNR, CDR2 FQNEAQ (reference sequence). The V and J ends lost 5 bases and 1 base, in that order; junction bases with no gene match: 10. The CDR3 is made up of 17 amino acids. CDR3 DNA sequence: TGTGCCAGCAGCGGCAGGACAGGGGGACTCGATAACTATGGCTACACCTTC. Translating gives CASSGRTGGLDNYGYTF.

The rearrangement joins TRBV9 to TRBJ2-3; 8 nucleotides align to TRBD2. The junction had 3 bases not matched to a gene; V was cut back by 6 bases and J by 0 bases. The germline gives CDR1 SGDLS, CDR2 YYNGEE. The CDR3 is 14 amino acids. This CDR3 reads CASKAGGSTDTQYF. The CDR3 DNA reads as TGTGCCAGCAAGGCGGGAGGCAGCACAGATACGCAGTATTTT. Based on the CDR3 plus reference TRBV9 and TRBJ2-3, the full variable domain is DSGVTQTPKHLITATGQRVTLRCSPRSGDLSVYWYQQSLDQGLQFLIQYYNGEERAKGNILERFSAQQFPDLHSELNLSSLELGDSALYFCASKAGGSTDTQYFGPGTRLTVL.

The CDR3 is CASSRDRLNTEAFF. CDR3 bases: TGTGCCAGCAGTCGGGACAGGCTGAACACTGAAGCTTTCTTT. The V and J genes are TRBV6-5 and TRBJ1-1; 8 nucleotides agree with TRBD1. V lost 5 bases and J lost 0; bases outside the gene matches: 2. The CDR3 is 14 amino acids. Germline V gene sequence: CDR1 MNHEY, CDR2 SVGAGI.

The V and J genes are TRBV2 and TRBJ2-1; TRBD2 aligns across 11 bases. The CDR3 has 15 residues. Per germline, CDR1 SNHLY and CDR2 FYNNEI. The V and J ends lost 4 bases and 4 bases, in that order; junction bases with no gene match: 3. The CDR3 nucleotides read TGTGCCAGCAGTGGGGGACTAGCGGCGTACAATGAGCAGTTCTTC. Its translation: CASSGGLAAYNEQFF.

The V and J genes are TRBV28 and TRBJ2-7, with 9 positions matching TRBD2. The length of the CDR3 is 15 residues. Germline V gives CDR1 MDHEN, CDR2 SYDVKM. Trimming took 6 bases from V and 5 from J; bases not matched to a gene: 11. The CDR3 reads CASRPGGGRAHEQYF. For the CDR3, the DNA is TGTGCCAGCAGACCGGGGGGCGGGAGGGCCCACGAGCAGTACTTC.

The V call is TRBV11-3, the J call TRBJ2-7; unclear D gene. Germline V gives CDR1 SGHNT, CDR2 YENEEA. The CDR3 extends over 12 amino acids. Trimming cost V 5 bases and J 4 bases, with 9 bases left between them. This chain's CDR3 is CASSRDGYEQYF. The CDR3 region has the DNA TGTGCCAGCAGCCGAGACGGTTACGAGCAGTACTTC.